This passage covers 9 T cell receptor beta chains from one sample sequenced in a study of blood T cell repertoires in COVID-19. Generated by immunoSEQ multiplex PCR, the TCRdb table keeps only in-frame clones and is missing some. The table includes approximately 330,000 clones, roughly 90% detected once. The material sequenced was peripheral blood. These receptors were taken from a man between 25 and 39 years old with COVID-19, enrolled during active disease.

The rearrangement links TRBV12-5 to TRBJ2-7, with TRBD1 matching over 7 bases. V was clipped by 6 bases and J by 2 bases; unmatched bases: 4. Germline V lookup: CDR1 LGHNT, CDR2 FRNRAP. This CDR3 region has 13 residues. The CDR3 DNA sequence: TGTGCTAGTGGGTGGGACAGACCCTACGAGCAGTACTTC. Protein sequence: CASGWDRPYEQYF.

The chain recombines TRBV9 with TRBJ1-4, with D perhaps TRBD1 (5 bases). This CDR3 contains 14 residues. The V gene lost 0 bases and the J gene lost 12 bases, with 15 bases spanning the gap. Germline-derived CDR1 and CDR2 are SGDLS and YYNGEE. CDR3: CASSVEQGRGELFF. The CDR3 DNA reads TGTGCCAGCAGCGTAGAGCAGGGCCGCGGGGAACTGTTTTTT.

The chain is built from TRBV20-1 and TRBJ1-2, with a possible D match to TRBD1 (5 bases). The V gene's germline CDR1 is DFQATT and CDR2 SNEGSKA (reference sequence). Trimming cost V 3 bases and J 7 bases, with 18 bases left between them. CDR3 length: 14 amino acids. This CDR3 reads CSASPGGGGSGYTF. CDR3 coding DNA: TGCAGTGCTAGTCCGGGCGGGGGGGGGAGTGGCTACACCTTC.

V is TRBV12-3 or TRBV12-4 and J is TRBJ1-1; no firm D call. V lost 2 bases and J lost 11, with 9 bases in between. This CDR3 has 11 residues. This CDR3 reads CASSLRAGAFF. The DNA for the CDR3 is TGTGCCAGCAGTTTAAGGGCGGGGGCTTTCTTT.

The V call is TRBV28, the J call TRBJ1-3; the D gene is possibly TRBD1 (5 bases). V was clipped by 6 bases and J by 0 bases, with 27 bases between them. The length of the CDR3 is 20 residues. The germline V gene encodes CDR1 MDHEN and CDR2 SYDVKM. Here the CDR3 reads CASRPSLGGPAPFSGNTIYF. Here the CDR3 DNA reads TGTGCCAGCAGACCTAGTTTGGGGGGACCCGCCCCGTTCTCTGGAAACACCATATATTTT.

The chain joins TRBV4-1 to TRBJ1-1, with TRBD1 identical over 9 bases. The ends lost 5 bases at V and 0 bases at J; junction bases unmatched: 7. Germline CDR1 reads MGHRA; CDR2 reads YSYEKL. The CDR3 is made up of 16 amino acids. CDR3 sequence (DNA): TGCGCCAGCAGCAGCGGACAGGGGTCCATGAACACTGAAGCTTTCTTT. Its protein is CASSSGQGSMNTEAFF.

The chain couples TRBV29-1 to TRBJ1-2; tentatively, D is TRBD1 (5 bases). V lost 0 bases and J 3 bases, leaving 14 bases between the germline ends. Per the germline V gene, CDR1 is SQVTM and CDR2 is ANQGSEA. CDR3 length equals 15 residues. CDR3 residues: CSVEDWWGRDYGYTF. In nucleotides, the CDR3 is TGCAGCGTTGAAGATTGGTGGGGCAGAGACTATGGCTACACCTTC.

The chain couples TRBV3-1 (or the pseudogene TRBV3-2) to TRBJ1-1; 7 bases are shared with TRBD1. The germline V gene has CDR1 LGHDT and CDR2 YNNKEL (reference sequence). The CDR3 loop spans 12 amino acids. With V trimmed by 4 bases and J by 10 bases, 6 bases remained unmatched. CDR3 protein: CASSPQNRGAFF. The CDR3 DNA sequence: TGTGCCAGCAGCCCTCAGAACAGGGGAGCTTTCTTT.

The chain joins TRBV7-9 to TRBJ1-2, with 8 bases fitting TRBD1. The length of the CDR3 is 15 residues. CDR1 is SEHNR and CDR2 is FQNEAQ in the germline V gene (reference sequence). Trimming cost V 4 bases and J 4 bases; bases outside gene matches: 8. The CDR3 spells CASSSGQAPTYGYTF. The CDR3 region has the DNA TGTGCCAGCAGCTCGGGACAGGCCCCCACCTATGGCTACACCTTC.